The table lists the clone carrying this TCR beta chain with a few counts. Its antigen is still unknown. TCRdb re-called the 5' RACE reads through MiXCR, storing one row per CDR3 protein. This sample carries 350,000 to 450,000 distinct CDR3 sequences, 6.2% of them seen once, and the ten largest clones take 14% to 15%. These data originate in a study of T cells after yellow fever vaccination. Study-wide results and limits: Post-booster repertoires again held most primary-vaccination clones (about 96% CD4, 88% CD8).

The clonotype comes from a man younger than 45 who received the YFV17D yellow fever vaccine. This sample comprised PBMCs, obtained 5 days after the yellow fever booster vaccination.

Here the CDR3 DNA reads TGTGCCAGTAGTATAAGGAAGCGGGACGACTCCTACAATGAGCAGTTCTTC. It specifies CASSIRKRDDSYNEQFF. This chain joins TRBV19 and TRBJ2-1, with 7 positions matching TRBD2. Germline values: CDR1 LNHDA, CDR2 SQIVND (reference sequence). V was pared by 2 bases and J by 0 bases, with 7 bases of the junction left unmatched. CDR3 length equals 17 residues. The whole variable domain, remainder taken from reference TRBV19 and TRBJ2-1, is DGGITQSPKYLFRKEGQNVTLSCEQNLNHDAMYWYRQDPGQGLRLIYYSQIVNDFQKGDIAEGYSVSREKKESFPLTVTSAQKNPTAFYLCASSIRKRDDSYNEQFFGPGTRLTVL.